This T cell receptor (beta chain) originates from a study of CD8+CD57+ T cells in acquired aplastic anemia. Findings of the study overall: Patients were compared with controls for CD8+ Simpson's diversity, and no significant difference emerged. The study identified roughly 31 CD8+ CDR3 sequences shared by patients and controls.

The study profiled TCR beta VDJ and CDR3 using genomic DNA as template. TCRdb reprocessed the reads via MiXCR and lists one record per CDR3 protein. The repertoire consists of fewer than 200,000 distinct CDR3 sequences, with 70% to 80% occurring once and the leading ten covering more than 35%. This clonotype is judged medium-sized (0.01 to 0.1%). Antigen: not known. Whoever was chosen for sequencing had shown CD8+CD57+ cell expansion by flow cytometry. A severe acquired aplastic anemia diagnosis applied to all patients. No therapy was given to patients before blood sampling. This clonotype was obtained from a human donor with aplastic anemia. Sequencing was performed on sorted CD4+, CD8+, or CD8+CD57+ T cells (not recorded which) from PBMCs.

The CDR3 protein is CSARQGDTEAFF. DNA of the CDR3: TGCAGTGCTAGACAGGGGGACACTGAAGCTTTCTTT. The chain joins TRBV20-1 to TRBJ1-1; 7 bases fit TRBD1. The CDR3 contains 12 residues. V was pared by 2 bases and J by 3 bases, with 0 bases of the junction left unmatched. CDR1 and CDR2 (germline): DFQATT, SNEGSKA (reference sequence).